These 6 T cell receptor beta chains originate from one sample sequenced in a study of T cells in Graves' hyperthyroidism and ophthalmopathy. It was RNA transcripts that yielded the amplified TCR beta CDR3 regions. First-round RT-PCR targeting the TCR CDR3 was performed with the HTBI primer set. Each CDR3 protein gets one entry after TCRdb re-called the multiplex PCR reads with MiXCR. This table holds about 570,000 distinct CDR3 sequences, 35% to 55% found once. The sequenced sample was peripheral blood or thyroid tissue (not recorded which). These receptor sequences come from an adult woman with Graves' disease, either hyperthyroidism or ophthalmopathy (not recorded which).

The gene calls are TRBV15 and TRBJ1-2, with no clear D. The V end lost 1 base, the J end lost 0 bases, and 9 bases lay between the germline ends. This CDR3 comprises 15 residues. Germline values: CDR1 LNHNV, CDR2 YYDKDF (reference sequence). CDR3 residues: CATSRVGEANYGYTF. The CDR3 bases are TGTGCCACCAGCAGAGTTGGGGAGGCTAACTATGGCTACACCTTC.

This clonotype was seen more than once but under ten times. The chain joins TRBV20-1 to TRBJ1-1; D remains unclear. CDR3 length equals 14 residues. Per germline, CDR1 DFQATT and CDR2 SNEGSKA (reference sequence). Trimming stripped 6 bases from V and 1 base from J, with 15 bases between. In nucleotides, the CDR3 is TGCAGTGCCTTCCCGGGAAACACGAACACTGAAGCTTTCTTT. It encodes CSAFPGNTNTEAFF.

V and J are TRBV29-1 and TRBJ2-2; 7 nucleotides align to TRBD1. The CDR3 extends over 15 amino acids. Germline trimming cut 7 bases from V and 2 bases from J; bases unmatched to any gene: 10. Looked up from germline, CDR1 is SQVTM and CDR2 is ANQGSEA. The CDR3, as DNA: TGCAGCGGGAAGACCGGGACAGCTAACACCGGGGAGCTGTTTTTT. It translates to CSGKTGTANTGELFF.

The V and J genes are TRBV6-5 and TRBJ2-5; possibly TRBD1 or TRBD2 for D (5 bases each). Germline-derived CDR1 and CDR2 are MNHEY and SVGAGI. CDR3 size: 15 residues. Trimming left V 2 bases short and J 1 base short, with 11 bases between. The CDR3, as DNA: TGTGCCAGCAGTTACGGGGGACGCCTCCAAGAGACCCAGTACTTC. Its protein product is CASSYGGRLQETQYF.

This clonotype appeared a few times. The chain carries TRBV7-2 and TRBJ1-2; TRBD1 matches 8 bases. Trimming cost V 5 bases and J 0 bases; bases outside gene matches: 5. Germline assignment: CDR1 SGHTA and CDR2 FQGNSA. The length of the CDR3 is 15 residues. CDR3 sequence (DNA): TGTGCCAGCAGCGACCGGACAGGGTCTAACTATGGCTACACCTTC. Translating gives CASSDRTGSNYGYTF.

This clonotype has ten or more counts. The CDR3 region is CASSPHSGRAGTDTQYF. The CDR3 DNA is TGTGCCAGCAGCCCCCATAGCGGGAGGGCTGGGACAGATACGCAGTATTTT. The rearrangement uses TRBV6-6 and TRBJ2-3; 11 positions agree with TRBD2. The CDR3 sequence is 17 residues long. V lost 6 bases to trimming and J lost 3 bases; unmatched junction nucleotides: 11. CDR1 is MNHNY, CDR2 SVGAGI, per germline (reference sequence).